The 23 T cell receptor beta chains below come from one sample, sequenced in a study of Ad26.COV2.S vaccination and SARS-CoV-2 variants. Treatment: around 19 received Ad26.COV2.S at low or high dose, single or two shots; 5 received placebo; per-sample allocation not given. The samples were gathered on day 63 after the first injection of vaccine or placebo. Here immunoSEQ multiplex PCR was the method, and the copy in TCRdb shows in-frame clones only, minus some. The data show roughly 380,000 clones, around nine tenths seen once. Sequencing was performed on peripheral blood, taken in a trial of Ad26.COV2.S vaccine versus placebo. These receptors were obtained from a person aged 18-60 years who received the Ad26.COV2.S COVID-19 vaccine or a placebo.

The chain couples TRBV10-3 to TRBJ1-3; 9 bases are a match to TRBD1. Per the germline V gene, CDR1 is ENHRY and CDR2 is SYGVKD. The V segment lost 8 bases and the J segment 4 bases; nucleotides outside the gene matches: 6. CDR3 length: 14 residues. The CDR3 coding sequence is TGTGCCATCCGCCGGGACAGGGTCGGAAACACCATATATTTT. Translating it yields CAIRRDRVGNTIYF.

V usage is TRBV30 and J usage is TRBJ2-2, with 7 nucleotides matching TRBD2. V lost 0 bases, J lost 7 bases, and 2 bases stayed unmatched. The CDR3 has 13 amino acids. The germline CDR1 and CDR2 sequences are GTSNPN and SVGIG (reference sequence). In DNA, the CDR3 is TGTGCCTGGAGTGTAGCGGGGCGCGGGGAGCTGTTTTTT. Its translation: CAWSVAGRGELFF.

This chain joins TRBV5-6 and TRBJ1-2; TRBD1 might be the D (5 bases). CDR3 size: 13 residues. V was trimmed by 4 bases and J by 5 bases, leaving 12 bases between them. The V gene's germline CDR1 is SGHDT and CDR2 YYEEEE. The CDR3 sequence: CASSRDGRYGYTF. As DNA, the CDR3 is TGTGCCAGCAGCCGGGACGGCCGTTATGGCTACACCTTC.

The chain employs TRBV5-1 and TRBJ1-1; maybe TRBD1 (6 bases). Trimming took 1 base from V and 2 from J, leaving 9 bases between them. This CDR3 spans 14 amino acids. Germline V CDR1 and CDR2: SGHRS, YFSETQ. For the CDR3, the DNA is TGCGCCAGCAGCTTGAGGGGGGTCAACACTGAAGCTTTCTTT. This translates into CASSLRGVNTEAFF.

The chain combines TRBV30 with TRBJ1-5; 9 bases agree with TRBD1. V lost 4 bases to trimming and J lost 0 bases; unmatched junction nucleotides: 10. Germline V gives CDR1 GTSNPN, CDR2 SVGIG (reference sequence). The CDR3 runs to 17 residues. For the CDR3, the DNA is TGTGCCTGGACCCCTCCCCGGACAGGGGTTAGCAATCAGCCCCAGCATTTT. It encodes CAWTPPRTGVSNQPQHF. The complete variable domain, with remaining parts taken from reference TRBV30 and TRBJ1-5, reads SQTIHQWPATLVQPVGSPLSLECTVEGTSNPNLYWYRQAAGRGLQLLFYSVGIGQISSEVPQNLSASRPQDRQFILSSKKLLLSDSGFYLCAWTPPRTGVSNQPQHFGDGTRLSIL.

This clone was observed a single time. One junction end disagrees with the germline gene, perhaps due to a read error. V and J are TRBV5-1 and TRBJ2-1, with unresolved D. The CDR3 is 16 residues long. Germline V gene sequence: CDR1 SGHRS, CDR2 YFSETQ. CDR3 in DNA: TGCGTCAGCAGCTTGGGGTTACGTTTGGGCGCCAATGAGCAGTTCTTC. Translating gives CVSSLGLRLGANEQFF.

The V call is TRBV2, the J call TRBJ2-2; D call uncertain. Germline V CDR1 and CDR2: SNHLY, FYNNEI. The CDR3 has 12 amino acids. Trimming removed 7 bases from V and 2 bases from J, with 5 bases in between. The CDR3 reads CASTQNTGELFF. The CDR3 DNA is TGTGCCAGCACCCAAAACACCGGGGAGCTGTTTTTT.

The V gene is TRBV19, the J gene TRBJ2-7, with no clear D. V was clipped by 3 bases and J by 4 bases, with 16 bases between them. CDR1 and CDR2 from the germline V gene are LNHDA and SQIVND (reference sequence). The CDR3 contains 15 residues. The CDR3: CASSITRTVVYEQYF. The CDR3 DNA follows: TGTGCCAGTAGTATCACACGTACGGTTGTGTACGAGCAGTACTTC.

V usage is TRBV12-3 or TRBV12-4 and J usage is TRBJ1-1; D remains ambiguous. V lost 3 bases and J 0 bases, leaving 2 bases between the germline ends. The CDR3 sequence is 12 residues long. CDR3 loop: CASSFVNTEAFF. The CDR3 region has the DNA TGTGCCAGCAGTTTTGTGAACACTGAAGCTTTCTTT.

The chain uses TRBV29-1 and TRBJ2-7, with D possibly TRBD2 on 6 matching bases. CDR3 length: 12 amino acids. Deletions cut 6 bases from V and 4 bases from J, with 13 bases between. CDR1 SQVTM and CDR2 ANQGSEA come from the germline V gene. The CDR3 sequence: CSVTRGDYEQYF. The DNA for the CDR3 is TGCAGCGTAACACGCGGGGATTACGAGCAGTACTTC.

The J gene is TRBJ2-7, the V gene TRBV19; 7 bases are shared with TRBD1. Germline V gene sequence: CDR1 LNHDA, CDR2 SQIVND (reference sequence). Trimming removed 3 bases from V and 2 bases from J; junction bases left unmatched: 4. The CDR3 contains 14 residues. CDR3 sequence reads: CASSIGTEPYEQYF. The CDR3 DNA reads TGTGCCAGTAGTATTGGGACAGAACCCTACGAGCAGTACTTC.

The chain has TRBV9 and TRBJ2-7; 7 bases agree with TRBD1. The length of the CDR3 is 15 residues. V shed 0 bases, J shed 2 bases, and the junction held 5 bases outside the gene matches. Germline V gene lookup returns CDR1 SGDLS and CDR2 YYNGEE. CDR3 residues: CASSVADQGAYEQYF. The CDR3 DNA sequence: TGTGCCAGCAGCGTAGCCGACCAGGGGGCCTACGAGCAGTACTTC.

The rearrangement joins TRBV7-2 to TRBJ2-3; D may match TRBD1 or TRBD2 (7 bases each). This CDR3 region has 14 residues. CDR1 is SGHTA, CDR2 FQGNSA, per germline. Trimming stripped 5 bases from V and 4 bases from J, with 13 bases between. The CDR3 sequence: CASSPGRGPDTQYF. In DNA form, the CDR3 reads TGTGCCAGCAGCCCTGGGAGGGGGCCAGATACGCAGTATTTT.

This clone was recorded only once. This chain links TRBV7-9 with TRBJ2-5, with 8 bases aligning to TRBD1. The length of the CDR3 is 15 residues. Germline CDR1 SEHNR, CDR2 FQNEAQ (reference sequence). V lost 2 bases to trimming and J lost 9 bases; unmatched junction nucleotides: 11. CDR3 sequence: CASSLQRTGQGSQYF. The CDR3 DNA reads TGTGCCAGCAGCTTACAGCGGACTGGACAGGGTTCCCAGTACTTC.

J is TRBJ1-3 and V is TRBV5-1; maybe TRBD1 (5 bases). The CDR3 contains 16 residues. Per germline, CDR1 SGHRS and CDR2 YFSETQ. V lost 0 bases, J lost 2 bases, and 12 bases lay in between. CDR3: CASSLVGDSPGNTIYF. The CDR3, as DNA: TGCGCCAGCAGCTTGGTGGGGGACTCACCTGGAAACACCATATATTTT.

Here the CDR3 DNA reads TGTGCCACCAGCGGACATCAGGGGCCGCTACCGAACACTGAAGCTTTCTTT. It codes for CATSGHQGPLPNTEAFF. This chain uses TRBV15 with TRBJ1-1; possible D gene TRBD1, 6 bases. Germline V lookup: CDR1 LNHNV, CDR2 YYDKDF (reference sequence). This CDR3 is built from 17 residues. V was clipped by 5 bases and J by 1 base, with 20 bases between them. Full variable domain (rest looked up from reference TRBV15 and TRBJ1-1): DAMVIQNPRYQVTQFGKPVTLSCSQTLNHNVMYWYQQKSSQAPKLLFHYYDKDFNNEADTPDNFQSRRPNTSFCFLDIRSPGLGDTAMYLCATSGHQGPLPNTEAFFGQGTRLTVV.

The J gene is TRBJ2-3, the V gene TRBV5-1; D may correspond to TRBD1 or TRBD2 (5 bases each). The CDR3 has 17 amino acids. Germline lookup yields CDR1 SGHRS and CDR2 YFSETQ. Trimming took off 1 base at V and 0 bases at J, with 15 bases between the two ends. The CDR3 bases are TGCGCCAGCAGCTTGCCCGGGGCCGGGTGGAGCACAGATACGCAGTATTTT. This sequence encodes CASSLPGAGWSTDTQYF.

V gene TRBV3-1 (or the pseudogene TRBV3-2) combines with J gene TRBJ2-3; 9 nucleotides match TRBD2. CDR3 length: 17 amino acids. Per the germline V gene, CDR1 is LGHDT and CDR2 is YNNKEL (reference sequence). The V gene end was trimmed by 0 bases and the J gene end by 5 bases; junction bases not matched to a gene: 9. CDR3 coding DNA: TGTGCCAGCAGCCAAGATGCTTCGCGGGGGGGACGAGATACGCAGTATTTT. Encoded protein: CASSQDASRGGRDTQYF.

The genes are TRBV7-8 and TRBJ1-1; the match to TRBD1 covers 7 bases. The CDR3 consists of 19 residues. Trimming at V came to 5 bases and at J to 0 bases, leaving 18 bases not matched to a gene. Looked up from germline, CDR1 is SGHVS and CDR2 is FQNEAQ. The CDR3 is CASSPDRVRRSGLNTEAFF. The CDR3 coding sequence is TGTGCCAGCAGCCCTGACAGGGTTCGACGTTCGGGCCTGAACACTGAAGCTTTCTTT.

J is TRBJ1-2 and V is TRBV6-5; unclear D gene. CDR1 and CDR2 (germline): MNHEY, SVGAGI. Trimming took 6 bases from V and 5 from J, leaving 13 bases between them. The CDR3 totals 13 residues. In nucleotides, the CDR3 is TGTGCCAGCAGCCCCGGGCCCCCGTATGGCTACACCTTC. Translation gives CASSPGPPYGYTF.

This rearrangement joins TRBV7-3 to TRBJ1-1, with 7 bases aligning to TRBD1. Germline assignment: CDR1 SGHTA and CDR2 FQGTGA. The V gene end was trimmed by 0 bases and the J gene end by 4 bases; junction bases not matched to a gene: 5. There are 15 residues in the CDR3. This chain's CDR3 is CASSLTGGLSTEAFF. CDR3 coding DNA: TGTGCCAGCAGCTTAACAGGGGGCCTGAGCACTGAAGCTTTCTTT.

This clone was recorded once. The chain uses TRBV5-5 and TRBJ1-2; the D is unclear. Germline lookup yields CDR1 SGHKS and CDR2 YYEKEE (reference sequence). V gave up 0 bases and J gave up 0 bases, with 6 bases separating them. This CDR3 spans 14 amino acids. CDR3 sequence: CASSLGTANYGYTF. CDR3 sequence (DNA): TGTGCCAGCAGCTTGGGGACGGCTAACTATGGCTACACCTTC.

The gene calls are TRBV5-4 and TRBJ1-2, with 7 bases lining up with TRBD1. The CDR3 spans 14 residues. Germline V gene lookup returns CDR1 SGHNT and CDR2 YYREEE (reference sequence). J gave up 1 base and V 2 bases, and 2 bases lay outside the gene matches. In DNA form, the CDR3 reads TGTGCCAGCAGCTTTCGACAGGGTAACTATGGCTACACCTTC. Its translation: CASSFRQGNYGYTF. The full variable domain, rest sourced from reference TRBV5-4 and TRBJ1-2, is ETGVTQSPTHLIKTRGQQVTLRCSSQSGHNTVSWYQQALGQGPQFIFQYYREEENGRGNFPPRFSGLQFPNYSSELNVNALELDDSALYLCASSFRQGNYGYTFGSGTRLTVV.